This passage covers 23 T cell receptor beta chains from one sample sequenced in a study of cytomegalovirus exposure and HLA in healthy donors (dated by TCRdb to about 2017). Receptor amplification or capture employed the immunoSEQ multiplex PCR assay. The multiplex PCR relied on a mix of 60 forward primers for TCR Vbeta segments and 13 reverse primers for TCR Jbeta segments. Held by TCRdb, this immuneACCESS table contains in-frame sequences only and omits some clones. Under half of the omission traces to an unresolved V gene where checked; the cause of the rest is unknown. The table for this sample lists about 110,000 clones; around 70% of them were counted only once. The ten largest clones add up to about 5.5% of the sample. Sequencing was done on a sample of PBMCs. The receptor set was obtained from a woman aged 70-85 years in good health and CMV-seropositive.

Only a few counts were recorded for this clone. This sequence joins TRBV6-5 and TRBJ2-3, with D possibly matching TRBD2 (6 bases). In germline, CDR1 is MNHEY, CDR2 SVGAGI. V was shortened by 8 bases and J by 8 bases, with 11 bases between the two germline ends. The CDR3 extends over 11 amino acids. CDR3 sequence (DNA): TGTGCCAGCCTTGGGCGGGGTACGCAGTATTTT. This sequence encodes CASLGRGTQYF.

This rearrangement joins TRBV5-6 to TRBJ1-1, with D perhaps TRBD1 (6 bases). V was cut by 4 bases and J by 1 base, with 17 bases left in between. Germline CDR1 is SGHDT and CDR2 is YYEEEE. The CDR3 is 16 residues long. The CDR3 protein is CASSPRAGVSNTEAFF. The DNA for the CDR3 is TGTGCCAGCAGCCCCCGGGCAGGGGTCTCGAACACTGAAGCTTTCTTT. Complete variable domain (other parts from reference TRBV5-6 and TRBJ1-1): DAGVTQSPTHLIKTRGQQVTLRCSPKSGHDTVSWYQQALGQGPQFIFQYYEEEERQRGNFPDRFSGHQFPNYSSELNVNALLLGDSALYLCASSPRAGVSNTEAFFGQGTRLTVV.

This clone was observed a single time. This rearrangement joins TRBV18 to TRBJ1-1, with a tentative D call TRBD1 (6 bases). The germline CDR1 and CDR2 sequences are KGHSH and LQKENI. The CDR3 totals 15 residues. V was pared by 5 bases and J by 5 bases, with 18 bases between. The CDR3 loop reads CASSGQDSSRTEAFF. In nucleotides, the CDR3 is TGTGCCAGCTCAGGGCAGGACAGCTCTCGGACTGAAGCTTTCTTT.

The chain uses TRBV2 and TRBJ2-7; 7 bases match TRBD1. The CDR3 consists of 12 residues. V trimming: 4 bases; J trimming: 3 bases; junction bases outside the gene matches: 0. Germline CDR1 reads SNHLY; CDR2 reads FYNNEI. This chain's CDR3 is CASSGQGYEQYF. The CDR3 DNA follows: TGTGCCAGCAGTGGACAGGGCTACGAGCAGTACTTC.

This chain joins TRBV5-1 and TRBJ2-5; 11 bases match TRBD2. Trimming at V came to 1 base and at J to 5 bases, leaving 10 bases not matched to a gene. CDR1 and CDR2 (germline): SGHRS, YFSETQ. This CDR3 comprises 17 residues. The CDR3 nucleotides read TGCGCCAGCAGCTTGCTTTTGGGTAGCGGGGGGGCCGAGACCCAGTACTTC. Amino acids: CASSLLLGSGGAETQYF.

This clone was picked up one time. In nucleotides, the CDR3 is TGCGCCAGCAGCTTGGCTTTCGAGACCCAGTACTTC. It translates to CASSLAFETQYF. This chain uses TRBV5-1 with TRBJ2-5; no definite D call. The germline V gene has CDR1 SGHRS and CDR2 YFSETQ. The CDR3 covers 12 residues. V was clipped by 0 bases and J by 5 bases, with 5 bases between them.

The J gene is TRBJ1-1, the V gene TRBV21-1; the D call TRBD1 from the table was never checked on the DNA. TRBV21-1 is noted as a pseudogene. The CDR3 runs 16 residues. For the CDR3, the DNA is TGTGCCAGCAGCAATTCCCAGGGGGCCTTGGACACTGAAGCTTTCTTT. This codes for CASSNSQGALDTEAFF.

The rearrangement joins TRBV29-1 to TRBJ2-3, with 9 positions matching TRBD2. The CDR3 is 16 residues long. Germline V gene data show CDR1 as SQVTM and CDR2 as ANQGSEA. V gave up 6 bases and J gave up 4 bases; unmatched junction bases: 14. CDR3 nucleotides: TGCAGCGTCATTCGGCCTAGCGGGGCGCTCGCAGATACGCAGTATTTT. Amino acids: CSVIRPSGALADTQYF.

V is TRBV5-1 and J is TRBJ2-3; TRBD2 aligns across 8 bases. V dropped 3 bases and J dropped 1; count of bases not matched to a gene: 7. Germline loops: CDR1 SGHRS, CDR2 YFSETQ. This CDR3 has 16 residues. For the CDR3, the DNA is TGCGCCAGCAGCTCCCAGCCGACTAGCGGCACAGATACGCAGTATTTT. Protein product: CASSSQPTSGTDTQYF.

V gene TRBV28 combines with J gene TRBJ1-2; D possibly corresponds to TRBD1 (5 bases). The CDR3 contains 13 residues. Trimming took 3 bases from V and 7 from J, leaving 12 bases between them. Germline CDR1 reads MDHEN; CDR2 reads SYDVKM. CDR3 residues: CASSLGGGRGYTF. The CDR3 nucleotides are TGTGCCAGCAGTTTGGGGGGAGGCCGTGGCTACACCTTC.

This chain joins TRBV5-4 and TRBJ2-2, with TRBD2 as a possible D gene (6 bases). The CDR3 consists of 16 residues. The V gene lost 3 bases and the J gene lost 4 bases, with 16 bases spanning the gap. From germline, CDR1 is SGHNT and CDR2 YYREEE (reference sequence). The CDR3 DNA reads as TGTGCCAGCAGCTCGGGGGAATGGGTTCGCACCGGGGAGCTGTTTTTT. It encodes CASSSGEWVRTGELFF.

This clone has more than one count but fewer than ten. The J gene is TRBJ2-1, the V gene TRBV5-1, with 10 bases aligning to TRBD2. The CDR3 totals 15 residues. CDR1 and CDR2 (germline): SGHRS, YFSETQ. V trimming: 4 bases; J trimming: 4 bases; junction bases outside the gene matches: 5. The CDR3: CASSLLAGVYNEQFF. CDR3 DNA sequence: TGCGCCAGCAGCCTTCTAGCGGGGGTATACAATGAGCAGTTCTTC.

The V and J genes are TRBV11-3 and TRBJ2-2; possibly TRBD1 for D (7 bases). V was pared by 2 bases and J by 0 bases, with 13 bases between. Germline V gene sequence: CDR1 SGHNT, CDR2 YENEEA. CDR3 size: 17 residues. The DNA for the CDR3 is TGTGCCAGCAGCTTAATGGGGGGACAGACGAACACCGGGGAGCTGTTTTTT. It specifies CASSLMGGQTNTGELFF.

The chain combines TRBV6-6 with TRBJ2-3; the match to TRBD1 covers 7 bases. J was trimmed by 4 bases and V by 6 bases; bases with no gene match: 1. CDR3 length equals 12 residues. Germline loops: CDR1 MNHNY, CDR2 SVGAGI (reference sequence). In DNA, the CDR3 is TGTGCCAGCAGGCAGGGGGCAGATACGCAGTATTTT. Protein: CASRQGADTQYF.

This chain links TRBV19 with TRBJ2-1; 9 bases agree with TRBD1. The CDR3 is 15 residues long. The trim removed 5 bases at V and 3 bases at J, leaving 5 bases unmatched. Germline CDR1 and CDR2: LNHDA and SQIVND (reference sequence). CDR3 sequence: CASSSWGQGYNEQFF. For the CDR3, the DNA is TGTGCCAGTAGTTCCTGGGGACAGGGCTACAATGAGCAGTTCTTC.

The chain joins TRBV5-1 to TRBJ1-3, with D possibly TRBD1 on 6 matching bases. This CDR3 has 18 residues. V was shortened by 5 bases and J by 0 bases, with 21 bases between the two germline ends. Germline V gene data show CDR1 as SGHRS and CDR2 as YFSETQ. CDR3: CASRRGTGLSFSGNTIYF. CDR3 in DNA: TGCGCCAGCAGGAGGGGAACAGGGCTCTCTTTCTCTGGAAACACCATATATTTT. Variable domain in full (rest from reference TRBV5-1 and TRBJ1-3): KAGVTQTPRYLIKTRGQQVTLSCSPISGHRSVSWYQQTPGQGLQFLFEYFSETQRNKGNFPGRFSGRQFSNSRSEMNVSTLELGDSALYLCASRRGTGLSFSGNTIYFGEGSWLTVV.

This clone was picked up a small number of times. The V call is TRBV5-5, the J call TRBJ1-5; 7 nucleotides match TRBD1. The length of the CDR3 is 13 residues. V lost 4 bases and J lost 4; bases outside the gene matches: 2. Germline lookup yields CDR1 SGHKS and CDR2 YYEKEE (reference sequence). This chain's CDR3 is CASSPTGNQPQHF. CDR3 DNA: TGTGCCAGCAGCCCGACAGGGAATCAGCCCCAGCATTTT.

This chain connects TRBV2 to TRBJ2-3; D may be TRBD1 (6 bases). From germline, CDR1 is SNHLY and CDR2 FYNNEI. The CDR3 totals 15 residues. V was clipped by 6 bases and J by 6 bases, with 19 bases between them. CDR3 protein: CASRDRDTQGDTQYF. The CDR3 DNA reads as TGTGCCAGCAGGGACCGGGACACCCAAGGGGATACGCAGTATTTT. Together with reference TRBV2 and TRBJ2-3, the CDR3 gives the full variable domain: EPEVTQTPSHQVTQMGQEVILRCVPISNHLYFYWYRQILGQKVEFLVSFYNNEISEKSEIFDDQFSVERPDGSNFTLKIRSTKLEDSAMYFCASRDRDTQGDTQYFGPGTRLTVL.

The chain couples TRBV11-2 to TRBJ2-3; D perhaps matches TRBD1 (5 bases). Trimming removed 6 bases from V and 5 bases from J, with 18 bases in between. CDR3 length: 15 amino acids. Germline V gene sequence: CDR1 SGHAT, CDR2 FQNNGV. The CDR3 reads CASRDWGSLRDTQYF. As DNA, the CDR3 is TGTGCCAGCAGGGATTGGGGCTCCCTCCGAGATACGCAGTATTTT.

This chain joins TRBV19 and TRBJ2-7, with 9 bases aligning to TRBD1. The CDR3 totals 15 residues. Germline assignment: CDR1 LNHDA and CDR2 SQIVND (reference sequence). With 9 bases clipped from V and 2 bases from J, the junction kept 11 bases outside the gene matches. The CDR3 sequence is CARHRGRTSAYEQYF. CDR3 DNA sequence: TGTGCCAGGCACAGGGGGCGGACTTCAGCCTACGAGCAGTACTTC.

This chain joins TRBV12-5 and TRBJ2-1, with D perhaps TRBD1 (5 bases). Germline V gene lookup returns CDR1 LGHNT and CDR2 FRNRAP. V dropped 0 bases and J dropped 6 bases, with 18 bases sitting between them. The CDR3 extends over 17 amino acids. The CDR3 reads CASGLVPTPQGTNEQFF. The CDR3, as DNA: TGTGCTAGTGGTTTGGTACCCACCCCCCAGGGAACCAATGAGCAGTTCTTC.

This clone was counted only a few times. This chain links TRBV4-1 with TRBJ1-2; 7 bases are shared with TRBD1. With 1 base clipped from V and 4 bases from J, the junction kept 6 bases outside the gene matches. The CDR3 length is 15 residues. Germline V gene data show CDR1 as MGHRA and CDR2 as YSYEKL. CDR3 protein: CASSQGTGDLYGYTF. DNA for the CDR3: TGCGCCAGCAGCCAAGGTACAGGGGATCTCTATGGCTACACCTTC.

This chain joins TRBV7-2 and TRBJ1-2; TRBD1 matches at 7 bases. The germline CDR1 and CDR2 sequences are SGHTA and FQGNSA. Trimming took 5 bases from V and 6 from J; bases not matched to a gene: 9. CDR3 length: 14 residues. The CDR3 spells CASSSGQVWNGYTF. CDR3 in DNA: TGTGCCAGCAGCAGCGGACAGGTGTGGAATGGCTACACCTTC.